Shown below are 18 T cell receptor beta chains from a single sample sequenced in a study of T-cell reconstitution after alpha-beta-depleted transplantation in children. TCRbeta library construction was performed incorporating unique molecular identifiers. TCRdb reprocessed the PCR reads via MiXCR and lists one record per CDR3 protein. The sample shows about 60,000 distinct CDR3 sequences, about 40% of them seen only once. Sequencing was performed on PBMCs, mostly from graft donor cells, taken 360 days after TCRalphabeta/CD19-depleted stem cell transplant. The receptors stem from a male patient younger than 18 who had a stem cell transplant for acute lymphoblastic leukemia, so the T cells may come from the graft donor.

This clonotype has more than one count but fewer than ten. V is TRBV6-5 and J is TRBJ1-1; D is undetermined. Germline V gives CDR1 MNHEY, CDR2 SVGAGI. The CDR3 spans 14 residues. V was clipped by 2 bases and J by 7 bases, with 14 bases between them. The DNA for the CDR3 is TGTGCCAGCAGTTACCGGGAGGTCCGGGGTGAAGCTTTCTTT. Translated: CASSYREVRGEAFF.

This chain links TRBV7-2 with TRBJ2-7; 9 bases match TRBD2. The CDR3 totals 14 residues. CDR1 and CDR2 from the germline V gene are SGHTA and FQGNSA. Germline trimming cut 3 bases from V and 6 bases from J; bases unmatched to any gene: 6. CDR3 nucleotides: TGTGCCAGCAGCTTCGTTGGACTAGCGAGCGAGCAGTACTTC. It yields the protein CASSFVGLASEQYF.

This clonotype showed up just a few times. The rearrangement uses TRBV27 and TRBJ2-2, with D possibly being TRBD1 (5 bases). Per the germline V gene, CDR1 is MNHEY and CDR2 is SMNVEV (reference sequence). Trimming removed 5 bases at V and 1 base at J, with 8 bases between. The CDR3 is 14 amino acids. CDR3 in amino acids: CASSIDRNTGELFF. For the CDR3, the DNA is TGTGCCAGCAGTATCGACAGGAACACCGGGGAGCTGTTTTTT.

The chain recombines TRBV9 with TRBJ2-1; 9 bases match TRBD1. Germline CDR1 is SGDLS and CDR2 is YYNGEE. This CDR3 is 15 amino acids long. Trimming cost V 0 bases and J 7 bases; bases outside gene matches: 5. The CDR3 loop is CASSVGDRGGNEQFF. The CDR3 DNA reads TGTGCCAGCAGCGTAGGTGACAGGGGGGGGAATGAGCAGTTCTTC.

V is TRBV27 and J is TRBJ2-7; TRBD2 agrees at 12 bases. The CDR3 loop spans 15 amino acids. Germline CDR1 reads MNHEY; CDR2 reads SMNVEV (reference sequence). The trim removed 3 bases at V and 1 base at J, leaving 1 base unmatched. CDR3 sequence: CASSFGLAGSYEQYF. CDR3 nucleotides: TGTGCCAGCAGTTTCGGACTAGCGGGATCCTACGAGCAGTACTTC.

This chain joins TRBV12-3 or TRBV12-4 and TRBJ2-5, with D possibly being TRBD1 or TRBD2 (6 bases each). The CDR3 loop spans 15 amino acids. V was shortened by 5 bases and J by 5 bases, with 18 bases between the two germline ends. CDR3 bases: TGTGCCAGCAGTCCGGAGTGGGGGGCCCGGGAGACCCAGTACTTC. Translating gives CASSPEWGARETQYF.

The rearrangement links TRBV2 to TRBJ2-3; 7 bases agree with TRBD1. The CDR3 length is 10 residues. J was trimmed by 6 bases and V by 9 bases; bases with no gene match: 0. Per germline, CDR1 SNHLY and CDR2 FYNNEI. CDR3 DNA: TGTGCCAGGGACAGGGATACGCAGTATTTT. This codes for CARDRDTQYF.

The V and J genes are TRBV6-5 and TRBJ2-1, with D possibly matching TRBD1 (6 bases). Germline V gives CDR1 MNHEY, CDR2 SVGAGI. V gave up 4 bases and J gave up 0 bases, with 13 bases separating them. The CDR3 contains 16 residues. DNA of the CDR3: TGTGCCAGCAGTTCTGGGGGACACCTCTCCTACAATGAGCAGTTCTTC. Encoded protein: CASSSGGHLSYNEQFF.

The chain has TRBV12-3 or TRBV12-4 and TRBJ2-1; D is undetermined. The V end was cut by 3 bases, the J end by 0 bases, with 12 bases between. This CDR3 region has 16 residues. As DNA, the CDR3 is TGTGCCAGCAGTTTTCTGGTCCCGGGCTCCTACAATGAGCAGTTCTTC. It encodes CASSFLVPGSYNEQFF.

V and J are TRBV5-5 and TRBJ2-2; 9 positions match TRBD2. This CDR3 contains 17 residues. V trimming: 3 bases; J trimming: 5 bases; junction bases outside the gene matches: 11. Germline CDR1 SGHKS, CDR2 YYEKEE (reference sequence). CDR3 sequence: CASSSDGSLAGTGELFF. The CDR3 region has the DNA TGTGCCAGCAGCTCGGACGGTTCTCTAGCGGGGACCGGGGAGCTGTTTTTT.

In DNA, the CDR3 is TGTGCCAGCACCCTGACTAGCGGTACCGGGGAGCTGTTTTTT. Protein sequence: CASTLTSGTGELFF. The rearrangement uses TRBV11-2 and TRBJ2-2; 9 nucleotides line up with TRBD2. Looked up from germline, CDR1 is SGHAT and CDR2 is FQNNGV. The CDR3 spans 14 residues. Germline trimming cut 7 bases from V and 5 bases from J; bases unmatched to any gene: 5.

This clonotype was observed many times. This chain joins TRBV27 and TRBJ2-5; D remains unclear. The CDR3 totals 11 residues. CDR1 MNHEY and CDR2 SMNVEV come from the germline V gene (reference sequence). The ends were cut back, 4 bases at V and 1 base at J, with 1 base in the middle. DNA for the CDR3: TGTGCCAGCAGTTCCCAAGAGACCCAGTACTTC. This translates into CASSSQETQYF.

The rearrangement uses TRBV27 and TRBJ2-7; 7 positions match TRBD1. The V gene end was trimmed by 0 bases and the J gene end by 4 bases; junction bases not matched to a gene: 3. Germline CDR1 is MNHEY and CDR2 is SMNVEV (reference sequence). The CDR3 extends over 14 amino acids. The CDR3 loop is CASSLSTGQYEQYF. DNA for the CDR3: TGTGCCAGCAGTTTATCGACAGGGCAGTACGAGCAGTACTTC.

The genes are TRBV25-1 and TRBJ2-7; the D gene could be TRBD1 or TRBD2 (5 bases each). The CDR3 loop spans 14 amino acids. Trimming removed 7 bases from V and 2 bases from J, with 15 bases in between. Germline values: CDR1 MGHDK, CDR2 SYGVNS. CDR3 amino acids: CASKEAGPTYEQYF. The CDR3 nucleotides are TGTGCCAGCAAGGAGGCAGGGCCTACCTACGAGCAGTACTTC.

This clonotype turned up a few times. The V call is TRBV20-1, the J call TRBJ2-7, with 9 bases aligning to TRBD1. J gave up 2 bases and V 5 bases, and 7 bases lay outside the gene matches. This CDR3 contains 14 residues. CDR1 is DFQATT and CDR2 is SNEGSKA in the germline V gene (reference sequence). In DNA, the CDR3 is TGCAGTGCTGTCCTGACAGGGGGGGCCTACGAGCAGTACTTC. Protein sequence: CSAVLTGGAYEQYF.

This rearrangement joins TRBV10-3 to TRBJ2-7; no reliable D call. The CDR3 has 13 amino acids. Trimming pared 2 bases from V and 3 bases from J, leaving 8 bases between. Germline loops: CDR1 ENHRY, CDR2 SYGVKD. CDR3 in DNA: TGTGCCATCAGTGAGCAGTCCGACTACGAGCAGTACTTC. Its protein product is CAISEQSDYEQYF.

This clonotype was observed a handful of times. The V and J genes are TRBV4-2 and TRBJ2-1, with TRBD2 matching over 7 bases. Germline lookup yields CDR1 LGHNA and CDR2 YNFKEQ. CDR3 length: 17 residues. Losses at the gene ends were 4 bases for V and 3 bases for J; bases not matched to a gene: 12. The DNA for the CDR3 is TGTGCCAGCAGCCCTCCGGGACTCGGCGGGAGCTACAATGAGCAGTTCTTC. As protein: CASSPPGLGGSYNEQFF.

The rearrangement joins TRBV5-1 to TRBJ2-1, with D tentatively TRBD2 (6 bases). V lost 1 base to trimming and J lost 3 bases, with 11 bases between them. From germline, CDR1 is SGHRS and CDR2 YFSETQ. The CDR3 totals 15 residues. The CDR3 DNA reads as TGCGCCAGCAGCTTGCCCTGGGACTTCTACAATGAGCAGTTCTTC. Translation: CASSLPWDFYNEQFF.